The source of this T cell receptor beta chain is a study of CXCR3-negative and CXCR3-positive naive CD8 T cells. Naivety in CD8+ T cells corresponded to a CD45RO-CCR7+CD27+CD95- phenotype. All TRB cDNA libraries came from 5' RACE performed with UMI labels. TCRdb reprocessed the 5' RACE reads and stores each CDR3 protein as one record, lacking DNA. In all, the sample yields some 50,000 distinct CDR3 sequences. Study-wide results and limits: TRBV-TRBJ usage matched between naive CXCR3-negative and CXCR3-positive cells but not between memory cells. Partially decreased CXCR3 expression was recorded after cryopreservation, and fresh PBMCs were used in most assays.

As for this clonotype: Its antigen is not identified.

The source of this sequence is a human donor in good health. Some clones in this sample may be carry-over from other donors' samples. Sequenced input: naive CXCR3- CD8+ T cells from blood. This sample's subset: CD45RO-CCR7+CD27+CD95- naive CD8+ T cells lacking CXCR3 (TNR3-).

The CDR3: CASSISGATYEQYF. The J gene is TRBJ2-7, the V gene TRBV19. The CDR3 spans 14 residues. The germline CDR1 and CDR2 sequences are LNHDA and SQIVND (reference sequence).